This T cell receptor beta chain came from a study of cytomegalovirus exposure and HLA in healthy donors. On the study more broadly: Among around 200 million T cells, an earlier analysis found roughly 100 million unique TCR beta sequences.

Vbeta (60) and Jbeta (13) primers were used in the PCR. Data came from immunoSEQ multiplex PCR; TCRdb stores just in-frame clones and leaves some out. Of around 100,000 clones listed, about three fifths were seen once; the top ten hold about 4.5%. Study-level points and caveats: Reports state that TCR beta sequences accurately predicted most subjects' HLA-A and HLA-B alleles. TRBV6-2, TRBV6-3 and some other V segments were unresolvable in 87-base-pair reads.

To note about this clone: No antigen is known for it.

The length of the CDR3 is 13 residues. V was trimmed by 6 bases and J by 0 bases, leaving 12 bases between them. The V gene's germline CDR1 is GTSNPN and CDR2 SVGIG (reference sequence). No CMV serostatus was recorded for this donor. This chain connects TRBV30 to TRBJ2-7, with D perhaps matching TRBD1 (5 bases). Sequencing input: PBMCs. The receptor was derived from a human donor in good health. CDR3 protein: CACIDRDSYEQYF. DNA for the CDR3: TGTGCCTGCATCGACAGAGACTCCTACGAGCAGTACTTC.